This is a list of T cell receptor beta chains from one sample in a study of T cell responses to AZD1222 COVID-19 vaccine. Generated by immunoSEQ multiplex PCR, the TCRdb table keeps only in-frame clones and is missing some. The table lists about 67,000 clones, under 90% of them singletons, with 21% in the top ten. This sample comprised peripheral blood, obtained on day 0 of AZD1222 vaccination. The receptors were sampled from an adult in good health. Both conserved end residues are part of each CDR3. A D gene is named only where the DNA matches it firmly. Clone size is not always given. Where it is, it says once, few, many or a class for expanded clones.

TGTGCCAGCACCCGCAGTGGGCATAATGGCTACACCTTC | CASTRSGHNGYTF | . | once | TRBJ1-2 | TRBV27
TGCAGCGCCCCGGACTCTTCTGAAAAACTGTTTTTT | CSAPDSSEKLFF | . | . | TRBJ1-4 | TRBV29-1
TGTGCCAGCAGTGACATCACCCCGCACCGGGAGCAGTTCTTC | CASSDITPHREQFF | . | . | TRBJ2-1 | TRBV6-4
TGTGCCAGCAGCCGACTAGCGGGAGGTCGGACGGCAGATACGCAGTATTTT | CASSRLAGGRTADTQYF | TRBD2 | . | TRBJ2-3 | TRBV6-6
TGTGCCAGCAGCCACCCTGGACGGAGAGGGGAGCTGTTTTTT | CASSHPGRRGELFF | . | . | TRBJ2-2 | TRBV3-1/TRBV3-2
TGCGCCAGCAGCGGGGAGGGGTCCATCGGCTATGGCTACACCTTC | CASSGEGSIGYGYTF | . | . | TRBJ1-2 | TRBV4-3
TGTGCCAGCAGTTACTCAGGGCAGTCCCCTGAAGCTTTCTTT | CASSYSGQSPEAFF | . | . | TRBJ1-1 | TRBV6-5
TGTGCCAGCAGTTCGGGGGGACAGGGCACCCCTGAAGCTTTCTTT | CASSSGGQGTPEAFF | TRBD1 | . | TRBJ1-1 | TRBV28
TGTGCCAGCAGCCAAGAACGGGGCTACTATGGCTACACCTTC | CASSQERGYYGYTF | . | . | TRBJ1-2 | TRBV14
TGTGCCAGCAGCCGAGGTGGACACGGGGTGGGTACGCAGTATTTT | CASSRGGHGVGTQYF | . | once | TRBJ2-3 | TRBV3-1/TRBV3-2
TGTGCCAGCAGCCGACAGAACTATGGCTACACCTTC | CASSRQNYGYTF | . | . | TRBJ1-2 | TRBV5-6
TGTGCCAGCAGCTTGGAGCAGTTCACAGATACGCAGTATTTT | CASSLEQFTDTQYF | . | . | TRBJ2-3 | TRBV5-4
TGTGCCAGCAGCCCGTCTGACCACGGGACCCAGTACTTC | CASSPSDHGTQYF | . | few | TRBJ2-5 | TRBV7-3
TGTGCCAGCAGTTTACGACGCGATCAGCCCCAGCATTTT | CASSLRRDQPQHF | . | once | TRBJ1-5 | TRBV12-3/TRBV12-4
TGTGCCAGCAGCGTAGGAGGGACGGACTCTGGAAACACCATATATTTT | CASSVGGTDSGNTIYF | . | once | TRBJ1-3 | TRBV9
TGTGCCAGCAGCTTGAGGGGGGCTGAAGCTTTCTTT | CASSLRGAEAFF | . | . | TRBJ1-1 | TRBV7-2
TGTGCCAGCAGTGAAGGCCCCAGCAATCAGCCCCAGCATTTT | CASSEGPSNQPQHF | . | . | TRBJ1-5 | TRBV6-1
TGCGCCAGCAGCCAAGCCTTGAGGGGACTAGCGGAGCCGTCCACAGATACGCAGTATTTT | CASSQALRGLAEPSTDTQYF | TRBD2 | . | TRBJ2-3 | TRBV4-1
TGTGCCAGCAGCGTAGGGGACAGCCATGGCTACACCTTC | CASSVGDSHGYTF | TRBD1 | . | TRBJ1-2 | TRBV9
TGCAGCGTTCCGGGACAGGGCAGCTATGGCTACACCTTC | CSVPGQGSYGYTF | TRBD1 | . | TRBJ1-2 | TRBV29-1
TGTGCCAGCAGCCACCGCAATAACACCGGGGAGCTGTTTTTT | CASSHRNNTGELFF | . | few | TRBJ2-2 | TRBV3-1/TRBV3-2
TGTGCCAGCGCCCAAGAGGGGACGAAGAATTCACCCCTCCACTTT | CASAQEGTKNSPLHF | . | . | TRBJ1-6 | TRBV11-1
TGTGCCAGTAGTATAGTAGCTAGCGGGGCGGATACGCAGTATTTT | CASSIVASGADTQYF | TRBD2 | once | TRBJ2-3 | TRBV19
TGTGCCAGCAGTTTGATGTTAGGGGGCAATCAGCCCCAGCATTTT | CASSLMLGGNQPQHF | . | . | TRBJ1-5 | TRBV27
TGTGCCAGCAGCTGGAAAGGGGGAGGTACTGAAGCTTTCTTT | CASSWKGGGTEAFF | . | . | TRBJ1-1 | TRBV7-2
TGTGCCAGCAGTGAAGGATCATTTGGAAACACCATATATTTT | CASSEGSFGNTIYF | . | . | TRBJ1-3 | TRBV2
TGTGCCAGCAGCCCACGGGACGGTTTGTATGGAGAGACCCAGTACTTC | CASSPRDGLYGETQYF | . | . | TRBJ2-5 | TRBV11-2
TGCGCCAGCAGCTTGGGGGGGCTCGGCACCGGGGAGCTGTTTTTT | CASSLGGLGTGELFF | . | . | TRBJ2-2 | TRBV5-1
TGTGCCAGCAGCTTGGCGGTTGCCCTCCCGGGACCAACCTCTACCCGTGAAGCTTTCTTT | CASSLAVALPGPTSTREAFF | . | . | TRBJ1-1 | TRBV5-8